This TCR beta chain was documented in a study of vaccination effects on CD4 cells after COVID-19. Germline V gene sequence: CDR1 LGHNA, CDR2 YSLEER. The CDR3 is made up of 15 amino acids. The V end lost 0 bases, the J end lost 2 bases, and 10 bases lay between the germline ends. About this clone itself: The antigen is unknown.

Antigen-specific CD4+ T cells were expanded (with viral peptide pools) by the ViraFEST assay ahead of sequencing. Around day 10 of culture, CD4+ T cells were separated out. Clones were sequenced by immunoSEQ multiplex PCR, and TCRdb holds only the in-frame ones, with some missing. The sample yields 25,000 to 35,000 clones, about 63% seen once. Study-wide points: Clonal contraction was marked in infection- and vaccine-induced clones late after vaccination.

The starting material was CD4+ T cells from PBMCs cultured with HCoV-229E spike peptides, obtained before COVID-19 vaccination. The origin of this receptor is a human donor who received a COVID-19 vaccine. This sequence joins TRBV4-3 and TRBJ1-2; no clear D. The CDR3 nucleotides read TGCGCCAGCAGCCAAGAAAGTAACTCAAACTATGGCTACACCTTC. Translation gives CASSQESNSNYGYTF.